The clone carrying this T cell receptor beta chain was seen only a few times. The antigen remains undetermined. This entry is derived from a study of blood T cells in healthy people across ages. There are 14 residues in the CDR3. Germline trimming cut 10 bases from V and 5 bases from J; bases unmatched to any gene: 8. Using a J-beta primer mix together with a sample-barcoded 5' primer, a second PCR was run for roughly 7 to 12 cycles. One entry per CDR3 protein results from TCRdb running MiXCR on the 5' RACE reads. In the table there are fewer than 800,000 distinct CDR3 sequences, around 32% of which are singletons. General study results and limits: Diversity of TCR beta per million T cells declined in a roughly linear way with age.

Healthy Caucasian individuals from Russia aged roughly 6 to 95 served as donors. This sequence originates from a woman older than 75 in good health. The sequenced material came from blood. The J gene is TRBJ2-2, the V gene TRBV12-3 or TRBV12-4; TRBD1 aligns across 9 bases. The CDR3 here is CANTRQGGTGELFF. DNA for the CDR3: TGTGCCAACACAAGACAGGGGGGGACCGGGGAGCTGTTTTTT.